One and the same sample provided the 22 T cell receptor beta chains below, sequenced in a study of radiation and T cells in renal cell carcinoma. Assay: immunoSEQ multiplex PCR; the TCRdb copy retains only in-frame clones and omits some. Found here are 130,000 or so clones, approximately 87% of them singletons; the top ten hold under 25%. Time point of the sample: baseline pretreatment blood. Documented treatment: 15 Gy SBRT to primary tumor, nephrectomy 4 weeks later. Sequenced here: blood, sampled from a patient whose treatment included radiotherapy and nephrectomy. Every receptor here comes from a woman between 45 and 60 years old with renal cell carcinoma.

This clone was counted a single time. This sequence joins TRBV30 and TRBJ2-7; D unresolved. Trimming shortened V by 1 base and J by 1 base, and 14 bases separated the two germline ends. Germline CDR1 is GTSNPN and CDR2 is SVGIG (reference sequence). This CDR3 region has 15 residues. The CDR3 coding sequence is TGTGCCTGGAGTGGACGATCGGTGAGGTCCTACGAGCAGTACTTC. As protein: CAWSGRSVRSYEQYF. The whole variable domain, remainder taken from reference TRBV30 and TRBJ2-7, is SQTIHQWPATLVQPVGSPLSLECTVEGTSNPNLYWYRQAAGRGLQLLFYSVGIGQISSEVPQNLSASRPQDRQFILSSKKLLLSDSGFYLCAWSGRSVRSYEQYFGPGTRLTVT.

This sequence joins TRBV29-1 and TRBJ1-1; possible D gene TRBD1, 5 bases. Germline V CDR1 and CDR2: SQVTM, ANQGSEA. This CDR3 has 12 amino acids. The V and J ends lost 6 bases and 2 bases respectively, with 10 bases between them. CDR3 nucleotides: TGCAGCGTCCTGGGGCCCAACACTGAAGCTTTCTTT. Encoded protein: CSVLGPNTEAFF.

This sequence joins TRBV9 and TRBJ1-4; D unclear. The germline V gene has CDR1 SGDLS and CDR2 YYNGEE. V was cut by 4 bases and J by 8 bases, with 18 bases left in between. This CDR3 spans 15 amino acids. The CDR3 sequence: CASSRTNVGDEKLFF. CDR3 nucleotides: TGTGCCAGCAGCAGGACTAATGTGGGAGACGAAAAACTGTTTTTT.

The gene calls are TRBV5-1 and TRBJ1-1; D uncertain. CDR3 length equals 15 residues. The V gene lost 4 bases and the J gene lost 4 bases, with 17 bases spanning the gap. CDR1 and CDR2 from the germline V gene are SGHRS and YFSETQ. CDR3 sequence: CASSTDGLIGTEAFF. CDR3 coding DNA: TGCGCCAGCAGCACGGACGGCCTTATTGGCACTGAAGCTTTCTTT.

V gene TRBV2 combines with J gene TRBJ2-7, with D possibly being TRBD1 (6 bases). Germline V CDR1 and CDR2: SNHLY, FYNNEI. This CDR3 comprises 13 residues. Trimming pared 5 bases from V and 6 bases from J, leaving 14 bases between. CDR3 nucleotide sequence: TGTGCCAGCAGTTACAGGTTACAGGGCGAGCAGTACTTC. It codes for CASSYRLQGEQYF.

This clone was seen more than once but under ten times. The chain employs TRBV2 and TRBJ1-3; D is uncertain. Between the trimmed V and J ends, which lost 2 bases and 0 bases, there was a span of 23 bases. The length of the CDR3 is 20 residues. The germline V gene has CDR1 SNHLY and CDR2 FYNNEI. CDR3 bases: TGTGCCAGCAGTGAATACGGGGTAGGAGCCATGGCCCTCTCTGGAAACACCATATATTTT. Amino acid sequence: CASSEYGVGAMALSGNTIYF.

The V call is TRBV18, the J call TRBJ2-2, with D uncertain. Per the germline V gene, CDR1 is KGHSH and CDR2 is LQKENI. Trimming took 1 base from V and 3 from J, leaving 6 bases between them. The CDR3 spans 14 residues. The CDR3 region is CASSPQRDTGELFF. In DNA form, the CDR3 reads TGTGCCAGCTCACCACAACGGGACACCGGGGAGCTGTTTTTT.

The rearrangement joins TRBV6-5 to TRBJ2-3, with TRBD2 matching 12 bases. CDR1 is MNHEY, CDR2 SVGAGI, per germline. CDR3 length: 16 residues. The V gene end was trimmed by 2 bases and the J gene end by 6 bases; junction bases not matched to a gene: 6. The CDR3 region has the DNA TGTGCCAGCAGTTACGAGACTAGCGGGAGCAAGGATACGCAGTATTTT. The encoded protein is CASSYETSGSKDTQYF.

The chain employs TRBV7-9 and TRBJ2-7, with TRBD1 as a possible D gene (5 bases). This CDR3 is built from 11 residues. Germline-derived CDR1 and CDR2 are SEHNR and FQNEAQ (reference sequence). V lost 5 bases, J lost 8 bases, and 10 bases lay in between. CDR3 sequence reads: CASSPGSQQYF. CDR3 nucleotide sequence: TGTGCCAGCAGCCCAGGGTCGCAGCAGTACTTC.

The rearrangement links TRBV30 to TRBJ1-6, with D unclear. V lost 3 bases, J lost 0 bases, and 12 bases lay in between. The CDR3 spans 16 residues. Per the germline V gene, CDR1 is GTSNPN and CDR2 is SVGIG (reference sequence). CDR3 region: CAWRSPGSSYNSPLHF. In DNA form, the CDR3 reads TGTGCCTGGAGATCTCCCGGCAGCTCCTATAATTCACCCCTCCACTTT.

The chain carries TRBV5-1 and TRBJ2-7, with D possibly being TRBD1 (6 bases). The germline V gene has CDR1 SGHRS and CDR2 YFSETQ. The V gene lost 4 bases and the J gene lost 6 bases, with 14 bases spanning the gap. There are 13 residues in the CDR3. The CDR3 region is CASSPGVEGEQYF. Written as DNA, the CDR3 is TGCGCCAGCAGCCCAGGGGTTGAGGGCGAGCAGTACTTC.

V and J are TRBV6-6 and TRBJ1-2; D is undetermined. Deletions cut 4 bases from V and 4 bases from J, with 10 bases between. This CDR3 spans 13 amino acids. CDR1 is MNHNY, CDR2 SVGAGI, per germline (reference sequence). This CDR3 reads CASSSASPYGYTF. CDR3 coding DNA: TGTGCCAGCAGTTCGGCCAGCCCCTATGGCTACACCTTC.

The V gene is TRBV5-1, the J gene TRBJ2-6, with TRBD2 as a possible D gene (6 bases). This CDR3 is built from 14 residues. Germline CDR1 SGHRS, CDR2 YFSETQ. Trimming shortened V by 7 bases and J by 6 bases, and 14 bases separated the two germline ends. The CDR3 loop reads CASSVEGTANVLTF. CDR3 bases: TGCGCCAGCTCCGTGGAGGGGACGGCCAACGTCCTGACTTTC.

This clone was seen a single time. The chain has TRBV4-3 and TRBJ1-2; D is undetermined. V was shortened by 1 base and J by 8 bases, with 11 bases between the two germline ends. CDR1 and CDR2 from the germline V gene are LGHNA and YSLEER. CDR3 length equals 13 residues. DNA for the CDR3: TGCGCCAGCAGCCAAGTTCCGGGTTTAGGCTACACCTTC. It yields the protein CASSQVPGLGYTF.

This clone was found a few times. J is TRBJ2-3 and V is TRBV6-1; possibly TRBD2 for D (6 bases). Germline V gene sequence: CDR1 MNHNS, CDR2 SASEGT. CDR3 length equals 15 residues. V was cut by 8 bases and J by 2 bases, with 17 bases left in between. The CDR3 reads CASLRSGDYTDTQYF. CDR3 nucleotide sequence: TGTGCCAGCCTCCGGTCGGGAGACTACACAGATACGCAGTATTTT.

This clone was found once. The chain joins TRBV4-3 to TRBJ1-5, with TRBD1 matching over 7 bases. The CDR3 length is 17 residues. Germline V gives CDR1 LGHNA, CDR2 YSLEER. With V trimmed by 0 bases and J by 4 bases, 9 bases remained unmatched. CDR3 loop: CASSQDKGDSSNQPQHF. In DNA form, the CDR3 reads TGCGCCAGCAGCCAAGACAAGGGGGACAGTAGTAATCAGCCCCAGCATTTT.

Written as DNA, the CDR3 is TGTGCCTGGAGTATCGTCCGGGACAGGGGGCCTCACACCTTC. Amino acid sequence: CAWSIVRDRGPHTF. The rearrangement uses TRBV30 and TRBJ1-2; 12 bases map to TRBD1. The CDR3 runs to 14 residues. V gave up 2 bases and J gave up 12 bases; unmatched junction bases: 10. The germline V gene has CDR1 GTSNPN and CDR2 SVGIG (reference sequence).

J is TRBJ2-5 and V is TRBV9; D perhaps matches TRBD1 (7 bases). This CDR3 spans 15 amino acids. The germline gives CDR1 SGDLS, CDR2 YYNGEE. Trimming took off 4 bases at V and 0 bases at J, with 13 bases between the two ends. CDR3 loop: CASSPGGKDQETQYF. The CDR3 DNA reads TGTGCCAGCAGCCCAGGGGGGAAAGACCAAGAGACCCAGTACTTC.

In its sample, this clone was seen once. The V gene is TRBV20-1, the J gene TRBJ2-7, with unresolved D. Germline V CDR1 and CDR2: DFQATT, SNEGSKA (reference sequence). V was trimmed by 3 bases and J by 6 bases, leaving 6 bases between them. CDR3 size: 10 residues. The CDR3 sequence is CSASFPEQYF. The DNA for the CDR3 is TGCAGTGCTAGTTTTCCCGAGCAGTACTTC.

V and J are TRBV30 and TRBJ1-3, with D possibly TRBD1 on 5 matching bases. The V gene lost 1 base and the J gene lost 0 bases, with 25 bases spanning the gap. Germline V gene sequence: CDR1 GTSNPN, CDR2 SVGIG (reference sequence). The CDR3 totals 20 residues. The CDR3, as DNA: TGTGCCTGGAGTGAGGTTTTTTCGGGGACTGAGGATTTCTCTGGAAACACCATATATTTT. This sequence encodes CAWSEVFSGTEDFSGNTIYF.

The chain carries TRBV7-2 and TRBJ2-7; D may match TRBD1 or TRBD2 (5 bases each). In germline, CDR1 is SGHTA, CDR2 FQGNSA. Trimming removed 2 bases at V and 6 bases at J, with 11 bases between. The CDR3 is 13 residues long. The CDR3 bases are TGTGCCAGCAGCTTACCGGGACCCAGCGAGCAGTACTTC. Residues: CASSLPGPSEQYF. Variable domain in full (rest from reference TRBV7-2 and TRBJ2-7): GAGVSQSPSNKVTEKGKDVELRCDPISGHTALYWYRQSLGQGLEFLIYFQGNSAPDKSGLPSDRFSAERTGGSVSTLTIQRTQQEDSAVYLCASSLPGPSEQYFGPGTRLTVT.

This clone was detected only a few times. V gene TRBV9 combines with J gene TRBJ1-1; unclear D gene. Germline V lookup: CDR1 SGDLS, CDR2 YYNGEE. This CDR3 comprises 13 residues. The V and J ends lost 4 bases and 1 base respectively, with 8 bases between them. CDR3 sequence: CASSTDQNTEAFF. The DNA of the CDR3 is TGTGCCAGCAGCACAGATCAGAACACTGAAGCTTTCTTT.